The next 27 T cell receptor beta chains were all read from a single sample in a study of blood T cell repertoires in COVID-19. Assay: immunoSEQ multiplex PCR; the TCRdb copy retains only in-frame clones and omits some. The repertoire consists of around 280,000 clones, with 90% occurring once and the leading ten covering 1.7%. Sequences were obtained from PBMCs or T cells enriched from blood (not recorded which). These receptors all come from a woman aged 18-35 years with acute COVID-19.

V is TRBV2 and J is TRBJ2-7, with unresolved D. Germline V gives CDR1 SNHLY, CDR2 FYNNEI. This CDR3 has 12 amino acids. V lost 7 bases, J lost 7 bases, and 14 bases lay in between. CDR3 coding DNA: TGTGCCAGCACCCGCGCAACGCGTGAGCAGTACTTC. Residues: CASTRATREQYF.

The J gene is TRBJ1-2, the V gene TRBV5-4; D remains ambiguous. In germline, CDR1 is SGHNT, CDR2 YYREEE (reference sequence). This CDR3 spans 16 amino acids. V was clipped by 0 bases and J by 4 bases, with 16 bases between them. CDR3 amino acids: CASSLAGGVWRYGYTF. The CDR3, as DNA: TGTGCCAGCAGCTTGGCCGGCGGGGTTTGGCGCTATGGCTACACCTTC.

This chain joins TRBV2 and TRBJ1-2; TRBD1 is a possible D gene (6 bases). The CDR3 has 13 residues. Germline V gene lookup returns CDR1 SNHLY and CDR2 FYNNEI. V dropped 2 bases and J dropped 4 bases, with 8 bases sitting between them. CDR3 coding DNA: TGTGCCAGCAGTGAATTACAGGGCTATGGCTACACCTTC. Translation gives CASSELQGYGYTF.

V gene TRBV5-6 combines with J gene TRBJ1-1, with D possibly TRBD1 on 6 matching bases. The CDR3 is 15 amino acids. The germline gives CDR1 SGHDT, CDR2 YYEEEE. The V and J ends lost 4 bases and 0 bases respectively, with 13 bases between them. DNA for the CDR3: TGTGCCAGCAGCCCAGGGGCAGGCCTGAACACTGAAGCTTTCTTT. Its translation: CASSPGAGLNTEAFF.

This chain connects TRBV2 to TRBJ2-7; the D gene is possibly TRBD2 (6 bases). Germline V gene data show CDR1 as SNHLY and CDR2 as FYNNEI. The V end lost 6 bases, the J end lost 4 bases, and 16 bases lay between the germline ends. The CDR3 loop spans 14 amino acids. CDR3 bases: TGTGCCAGCAGGACGACTGGGAGGCTTTACGAGCAGTACTTC. Its translation is CASRTTGRLYEQYF.

The V gene is TRBV6-5, the J gene TRBJ1-4; 7 nucleotides agree with TRBD1. With 5 bases clipped from V and 4 bases from J, the junction kept 7 bases outside the gene matches. The CDR3 runs to 15 residues. The germline CDR1 and CDR2 sequences are MNHEY and SVGAGI. The CDR3 region has the DNA TGTGCCAGCAGTACTGGGACAGTCCTTAATGAAAAACTGTTTTTT. This translates into CASSTGTVLNEKLFF.

The gene calls are TRBV5-1 and TRBJ1-1; 9 nucleotides match TRBD1. CDR1 and CDR2 from the germline V gene are SGHRS and YFSETQ. CDR3 length: 16 amino acids. V shed 0 bases, J shed 0 bases, and the junction held 3 bases outside the gene matches. The CDR3: CASSLEQGALNTEAFF. The DNA of the CDR3 is TGCGCCAGCAGCTTGGAACAGGGGGCCCTGAACACTGAAGCTTTCTTT.

J is TRBJ1-4 and V is TRBV6-5; D is possibly TRBD1 (5 bases). The CDR3 totals 11 residues. Germline CDR1 and CDR2: MNHEY and SVGAGI. The V end lost 10 bases, the J end lost 8 bases, and 11 bases lay between the germline ends. In nucleotides, the CDR3 is TGTGCCACCAGGAACAGGGAAAAACTGTTTTTT. Protein: CATRNREKLFF.

This chain links TRBV7-6 with TRBJ2-7; tentatively, D is TRBD2 (6 bases). Trimming cost V 10 bases and J 6 bases, with 25 bases left between them. CDR1 and CDR2 (germline): SGHVS, FNYEAQ. The CDR3 has 15 amino acids. As DNA, the CDR3 is TGTGCCACCTCCCCTTGGGGGGTGGGGATCCCCGAGCAGTACTTC. This codes for CATSPWGVGIPEQYF. The full variable domain, its missing parts supplied by reference TRBV7-6 and TRBJ2-7, is GAGVSQSPRYKVTKRGQDVALRCDPISGHVSLYWYRQALGQGPEFLTYFNYEAQQDKSGLPNDRFSAERPEGSISTLTIQRTEQRDSAMYRCATSPWGVGIPEQYFGPGTRLTVT.

The gene calls are TRBV29-1 and TRBJ2-1; the match to TRBD1 covers 8 bases. Trimming at V came to 2 bases and at J to 0 bases, leaving 3 bases not matched to a gene. CDR1 is SQVTM and CDR2 is ANQGSEA in the germline V gene. This CDR3 has 15 residues. The CDR3 sequence: CSVEKTGGSYNEQFF. CDR3 bases: TGCAGCGTTGAAAAAACAGGGGGCTCCTACAATGAGCAGTTCTTC.

As concerns this clone: Other DNA sequences in this sample translate to the same CDR3. The V gene is TRBV18, the J gene TRBJ2-7; 9 bases line up with TRBD1. The CDR3 is 14 residues long. From germline, CDR1 is KGHSH and CDR2 LQKENI. Trimming removed 6 bases from V and 2 bases from J; junction bases left unmatched: 5. As DNA, the CDR3 is TGTGCCAGCTCCCTACGGACAGGGGCCTACGAGCAGTACTTC. It specifies CASSLRTGAYEQYF.

The chain has TRBV30 and TRBJ1-4; D remains unclear. The CDR3 covers 15 residues. V lost 0 bases and J 8 bases, leaving 16 bases between the germline ends. Germline CDR1 is GTSNPN and CDR2 is SVGIG (reference sequence). CDR3 DNA: TGTGCCTGGAGTGTATACGGGGTTCAAGGAGAAAAACTGTTTTTT. Its protein product is CAWSVYGVQGEKLFF.

The chain combines TRBV7-9 with TRBJ2-3; TRBD2 might be the D (6 bases). CDR3 length equals 15 residues. In germline, CDR1 is SEHNR, CDR2 FQNEAQ (reference sequence). V was trimmed by 2 bases and J by 0 bases, leaving 9 bases between them. The CDR3 nucleotides read TGTGCCAGCAGCTTACAACTAGCTAGCACAGATACGCAGTATTTT. Translating gives CASSLQLASTDTQYF.

In its sample, this clone was seen once. This chain links TRBV11-2 with TRBJ2-5, with 11 bases identical to TRBD2. The ends lost 5 bases at V and 1 base at J; junction bases unmatched: 6. There are 16 residues in the CDR3. Per germline, CDR1 SGHAT and CDR2 FQNNGV. The CDR3 DNA follows: TGTGCCAGCAGCCCCCGACTAGCGGGATTCCAAGAGACCCAGTACTTC. It specifies CASSPRLAGFQETQYF.

The rearrangement uses TRBV5-4 and TRBJ2-4, with a weak D call TRBD2 (6 bases). The CDR3 length is 17 residues. V lost 0 bases, J lost 3 bases, and 16 bases lay in between. Germline CDR1 is SGHNT and CDR2 is YYREEE (reference sequence). The DNA for the CDR3 is TGTGCCAGCAGCTTGGGTTCGGTGGGGGGTGGCAAAAACATTCAGTACTTC. Translated, it gives CASSLGSVGGGKNIQYF.

This chain uses TRBV4-2 with TRBJ1-2, with D hard to call. This CDR3 is built from 17 residues. Germline lookup yields CDR1 LGHNA and CDR2 YNFKEQ. Trimming removed 3 bases at V and 2 bases at J, with 19 bases between. CDR3 nucleotides: TGTGCCAGCAGCCAGAGTGACGATCGGCAACTAAACTATGGCTACACCTTC. It encodes CASSQSDDRQLNYGYTF.

Regarding this clone: The sample contains more than one DNA sequence encoding this CDR3. V gene TRBV4-3 combines with J gene TRBJ2-1, with 11 bases lining up with TRBD2. V lost 0 bases, J lost 7 bases, and 5 bases stayed unmatched. The CDR3 spans 16 residues. Germline V gene lookup returns CDR1 LGHNA and CDR2 YSLEER. CDR3 DNA: TGCGCCAGCAGCCAAGATCGAACTAGCGGGAGTAATGAGCAGTTCTTC. Protein sequence: CASSQDRTSGSNEQFF.

The J gene is TRBJ2-1, the V gene TRBV4-2, with 7 positions matching TRBD2. V gave up 0 bases and J gave up 4 bases; unmatched junction bases: 3. CDR1 is LGHNA and CDR2 is YNFKEQ in the germline V gene. The CDR3 extends over 15 amino acids. CDR3 DNA sequence: TGTGCCAGCAGCCAAGACGGCGGGAGTTACAATGAGCAGTTCTTC. This sequence encodes CASSQDGGSYNEQFF.

This chain connects TRBV25-1 to TRBJ2-7, with D possibly matching TRBD1 (6 bases). Trimming took off 3 bases at V and 3 bases at J, with 15 bases between the two ends. Looked up from germline, CDR1 is MGHDK and CDR2 is SYGVNS. The CDR3 is made up of 15 amino acids. CDR3: CASSEAQGLHYEQYF. The CDR3 bases are TGTGCCAGCAGTGAGGCTCAGGGGCTACACTACGAGCAGTACTTC.

Here the CDR3 DNA reads TGTGCCAGCAGCCCGAGGGGGTTCTCCTACGAGCAGTACTTC. Amino acids: CASSPRGFSYEQYF. This chain links TRBV9 with TRBJ2-7; maybe TRBD1 (6 bases). The CDR3 runs 14 residues. CDR1 is SGDLS and CDR2 is YYNGEE in the germline V gene. V was shortened by 4 bases and J by 0 bases, with 11 bases between the two germline ends.

This chain connects TRBV12-3 or TRBV12-4 to TRBJ2-7; 9 nucleotides align to TRBD2. This CDR3 spans 13 amino acids. V dropped 8 bases and J dropped 3; count of bases not matched to a gene: 5. CDR3 sequence (DNA): TGTGCCAGCCGATATAGCGGGAGCTACGAGCAGTACTTC. This encodes CASRYSGSYEQYF.

This clone was seen only once. This chain links TRBV9 with TRBJ2-7; 8 nucleotides line up with TRBD2. V shed 0 bases, J shed 4 bases, and the junction held 6 bases outside the gene matches. This CDR3 has 15 residues. Looked up from germline, CDR1 is SGDLS and CDR2 is YYNGEE. The CDR3 bases are TGTGCCAGCAGCGTAGCTCCGGGAGGGCTATACGAGCAGTACTTC. Translated, it gives CASSVAPGGLYEQYF. The full variable domain, its missing parts supplied by reference TRBV9 and TRBJ2-7, is DSGVTQTPKHLITATGQRVTLRCSPRSGDLSVYWYQQSLDQGLQFLIQYYNGEERAKGNILERFSAQQFPDLHSELNLSSLELGDSALYFCASSVAPGGLYEQYFGPGTRLTVT.

This chain uses TRBV7-9 with TRBJ2-7, with D possibly being TRBD2 (6 bases). The germline gives CDR1 SEHNR, CDR2 FQNEAQ (reference sequence). V shed 1 base and J shed 3 bases, with 13 bases lying between them. This CDR3 is built from 15 residues. CDR3 residues: CASSLVAAGVYEQYF. DNA for the CDR3: TGTGCCAGCAGCTTAGTAGCGGCAGGAGTCTACGAGCAGTACTTC.

V is TRBV4-1 and J is TRBJ1-3; 7 bases agree with TRBD1. Germline V gene sequence: CDR1 MGHRA, CDR2 YSYEKL. The CDR3 consists of 17 residues. After removal of 3 bases from V and 0 bases from J, the junction contained 8 bases not matched to a gene. CDR3 sequence: CASSQLTGKRSGNTIYF. The CDR3, as DNA: TGCGCCAGCAGCCAGTTGACAGGGAAGCGCTCTGGAAACACCATATATTTT.

The rearrangement uses TRBV5-1 and TRBJ2-2; D unresolved. The V and J ends lost 6 bases and 3 bases respectively, with 15 bases between them. CDR1 is SGHRS and CDR2 is YFSETQ in the germline V gene. The CDR3 sequence is 15 residues long. CDR3 protein: CASIGSTLDTGELFF. The CDR3 DNA reads as TGCGCCAGCATAGGAAGCACTCTAGACACCGGGGAGCTGTTTTTT.

V and J are TRBV10-1 and TRBJ1-3; TRBD1 is a possible D gene (5 bases). This CDR3 region has 13 residues. V lost 6 bases and J 4 bases, leaving 10 bases between the germline ends. In germline, CDR1 is WNHNN, CDR2 SYGVQD (reference sequence). The DNA for the CDR3 is TGCGCCAGCAGCCGGGGGATCGGAAACACCATATATTTT. Translating gives CASSRGIGNTIYF.

The chain links TRBV10-3 to TRBJ2-3; 11 bases line up with TRBD2. Germline CDR1 reads ENHRY; CDR2 reads SYGVKD. This CDR3 region has 18 residues. With V trimmed by 1 base and J by 0 bases, 6 bases remained unmatched. The CDR3 sequence: CAISELQTSGTSTDTQYF. The CDR3 DNA is TGTGCCATCAGTGAGTTACAGACTAGCGGGACTAGCACAGATACGCAGTATTTT.